This T cell receptor beta chain emerged from a study of cytotoxic CD8 clonotypes in ibrutinib-treated CLL. Generated by immunoSEQ multiplex PCR, the TCRdb table keeps only in-frame clones and is missing some. The sample holds more than 55,000 clones, roughly 71% seen once. Trimming pared 2 bases from V and 6 bases from J, leaving 15 bases between. The CDR3 extends over 15 amino acids. The germline V gene has CDR1 LGHNA and CDR2 YSLEER. The sequencing here drew on PBMCs, taken after 12 months of ibrutinib treatment. This clonotype was obtained from a human donor with chronic lymphocytic leukemia. The chain is built from TRBV4-3 and TRBJ2-3; D possibly corresponds to TRBD1 (5 bases). The CDR3 protein is CASSQSLFPGDTQYF. The CDR3 nucleotides are TGCGCCAGCAGCCAAAGCCTGTTCCCAGGGGATACGCAGTATTTT.